This is a list of T cell receptor beta chains from one sample in a study of T-cell reconstitution after alpha-beta-depleted transplantation in children. TCRdb used MiXCR to reprocess the PCR reads, holding one entry per CDR3 protein. The sample consists of hundreds of thousands of distinct CDR3 sequences, about 11% of them appearing once. This sample comprised PBMCs from the stem cell graft donor, obtained from the stem cell graft. These receptor sequences come from a human donor who donated a stem cell graft to a child with acute lymphoblastic leukemia. The CDR3 runs from the conserved cysteine through the conserved F or W. Each record gives: D gene, CDR3 length, V gene, clone size, J gene, CDR3 DNA, CDR3 protein. D genes are given only for firm matches. Clone size appears in some rows only: once, few, many, or a class for an expanded clone.

d_gene: .
len: 12
v_gene: TRBV6-6
abundance: few
j_gene: TRBJ2-7
CDR3nt: TGTGCCAGCAGGGAAGGGGCCTACGAGCAGTACTTC
CDR3aa: CASREGAYEQYF

d_gene: TRBD1
len: 13
v_gene: TRBV20-1
abundance: many
j_gene: TRBJ1-1
CDR3nt: TGCAGTGTTAAGGACAGGGGGACGACTGAAGCTTTCTTT
CDR3aa: CSVKDRGTTEAFF

d_gene: TRBD1
len: 13
v_gene: TRBV28
abundance: many
j_gene: TRBJ2-7
CDR3nt: TGTGCCAGCAAGTGGGACAGCTCCTACGAGCAGTACTTC
CDR3aa: CASKWDSSYEQYF

d_gene: .
len: 13
v_gene: TRBV3-1
abundance: .
j_gene: TRBJ2-2
CDR3nt: TGTGCCAGCAGCCAAGGACAGGCCGGGGAGCCGTTTTTT
CDR3aa: CASSQGQAGEPFF

d_gene: .
len: 13
v_gene: TRBV20-1
abundance: many
j_gene: TRBJ2-6
CDR3nt: TGCAGTGCCCGAGGGACTGGGGCCAACGTCCTGACTTTC
CDR3aa: CSARGTGANVLTF

d_gene: TRBD1
len: 16
v_gene: TRBV7-9
abundance: many
j_gene: TRBJ2-3
CDR3nt: TGTGCCAGCAGCCCACGCCGGGACAGGCACATGAATACGCAGTATTTT
CDR3aa: CASSPRRDRHMNTQYF

d_gene: TRBD1
len: 15
v_gene: TRBV12-3/TRBV12-4
abundance: many
j_gene: TRBJ2-1
CDR3nt: TGTGCCAGCAGTCATCCGGGACAGGGCGTCAATGAGCAGTTCTTC
CDR3aa: CASSHPGQGVNEQFF

d_gene: .
len: 14
v_gene: TRBV10-3
abundance: many
j_gene: TRBJ1-1
CDR3nt: TGTGCCATCAGTGAGGGTCGATCGAACACTGAAGCTTTCTTT
CDR3aa: CAISEGRSNTEAFF

d_gene: TRBD1
len: 16
v_gene: TRBV7-8
abundance: many
j_gene: TRBJ1-2
CDR3nt: TGTGCCAGCAGCTTAATGTTCGGACAGGGGAACTATGGCTACACCTTC
CDR3aa: CASSLMFGQGNYGYTF

d_gene: TRBD2
len: 14
v_gene: TRBV7-8
abundance: .
j_gene: TRBJ2-7
CDR3nt: TGTGCCAGCAGCACCCTAGCGGGTGCCTACGAGCAGTACTTC
CDR3aa: CASSTLAGAYEQYF

d_gene: .
len: 14
v_gene: TRBV20-1
abundance: many
j_gene: TRBJ2-3
CDR3nt: TGCAGTGCTAGAGAGGCCTGGCCCACAGATACGCAGTATTTT
CDR3aa: CSAREAWPTDTQYF

d_gene: TRBD1
len: 15
v_gene: TRBV27
abundance: many
j_gene: TRBJ1-5
CDR3nt: TGTGCCAGCAGTTTATTAGGGGGCGCGGGACAGCCCCAGCATTTT
CDR3aa: CASSLLGGAGQPQHF

d_gene: .
len: 11
v_gene: TRBV20-1
abundance: many
j_gene: TRBJ2-5
CDR3nt: TGCAGTGCTGGACTGCCAGAGACCCAGTACTTC
CDR3aa: CSAGLPETQYF

d_gene: .
len: 14
v_gene: TRBV11-2
abundance: many
j_gene: TRBJ1-4
CDR3nt: TGTGCCAGCAGCTCCGTAGAGGGTAATGAAAAACTGTTTTTT
CDR3aa: CASSSVEGNEKLFF

d_gene: .
len: 15
v_gene: TRBV6-1
abundance: many
j_gene: TRBJ2-3
CDR3nt: TGTGCCAGCAGTGAACGAGACAGAGGCACAGATACGCAGTATTTT
CDR3aa: CASSERDRGTDTQYF

d_gene: .
len: 13
v_gene: TRBV20-1
abundance: many
j_gene: TRBJ1-2
CDR3nt: TGCAGTGCTAGAGAACAGGGAAACTATGGCTACACCTTC
CDR3aa: CSAREQGNYGYTF

d_gene: TRBD2
len: 16
v_gene: TRBV20-1
abundance: many
j_gene: TRBJ2-1
CDR3nt: TGCAGTGCTGGGACTAGCGGGGGGCCGGGTAGGAATGAGCAGTTCTTC
CDR3aa: CSAGTSGGPGRNEQFF